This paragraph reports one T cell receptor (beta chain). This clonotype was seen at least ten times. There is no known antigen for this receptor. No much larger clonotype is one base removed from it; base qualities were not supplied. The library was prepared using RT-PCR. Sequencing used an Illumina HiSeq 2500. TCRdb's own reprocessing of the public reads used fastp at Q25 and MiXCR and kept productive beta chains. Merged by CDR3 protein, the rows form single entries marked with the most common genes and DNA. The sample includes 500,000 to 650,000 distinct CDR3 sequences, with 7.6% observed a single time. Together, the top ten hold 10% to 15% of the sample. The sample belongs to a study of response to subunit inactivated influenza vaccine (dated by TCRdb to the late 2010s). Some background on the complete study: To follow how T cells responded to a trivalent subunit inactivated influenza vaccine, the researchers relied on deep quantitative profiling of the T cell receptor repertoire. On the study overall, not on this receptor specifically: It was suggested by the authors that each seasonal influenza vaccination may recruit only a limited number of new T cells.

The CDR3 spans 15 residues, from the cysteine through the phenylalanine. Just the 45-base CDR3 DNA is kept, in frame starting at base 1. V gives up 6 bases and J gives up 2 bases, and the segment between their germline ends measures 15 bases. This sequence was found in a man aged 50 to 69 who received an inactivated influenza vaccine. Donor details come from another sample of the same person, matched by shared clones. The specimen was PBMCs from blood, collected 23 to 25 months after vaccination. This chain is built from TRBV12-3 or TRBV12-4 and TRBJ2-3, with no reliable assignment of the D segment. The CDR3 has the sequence CASSQQPTSTDTQYF. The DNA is TGTGCCAGCAGCCAACAGCCAACTTCCACAGATACGCAGTATTTT.